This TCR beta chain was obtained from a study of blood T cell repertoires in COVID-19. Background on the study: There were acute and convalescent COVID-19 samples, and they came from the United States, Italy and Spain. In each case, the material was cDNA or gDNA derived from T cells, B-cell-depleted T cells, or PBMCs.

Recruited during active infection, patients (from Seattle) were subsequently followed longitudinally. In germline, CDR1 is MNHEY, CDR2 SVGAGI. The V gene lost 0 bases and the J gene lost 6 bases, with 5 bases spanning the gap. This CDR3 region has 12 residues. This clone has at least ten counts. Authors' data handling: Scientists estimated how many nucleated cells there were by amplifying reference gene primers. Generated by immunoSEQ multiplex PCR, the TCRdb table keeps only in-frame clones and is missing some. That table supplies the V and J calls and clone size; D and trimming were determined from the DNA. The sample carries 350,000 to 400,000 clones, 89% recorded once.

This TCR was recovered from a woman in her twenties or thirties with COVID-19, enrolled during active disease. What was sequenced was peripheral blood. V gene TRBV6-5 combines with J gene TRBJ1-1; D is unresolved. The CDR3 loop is CASSYSGSEAFF. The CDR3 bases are TGTGCCAGCAGTTACTCGGGCTCTGAAGCTTTCTTT.